The following is a T cell receptor (beta chain) sequence with its context. This record comes from a study of blood T cell repertoires in COVID-19. Whole-study context: Samples representing acute and convalescent COVID-19 were sourced from the United States, Italy and Spain. Sources were T cells, B-cell-depleted T cells, or PBMCs; the material itself was cDNA or gDNA.

Sequencing used immunoSEQ multiplex PCR; TCRdb keeps in-frame clones, though not all of them. The sample records more than 100,000 clones, about 88% being singletons. Germline lookup yields CDR1 SGHAT and CDR2 FQNNGV. The V end lost 7 bases, the J end lost 9 bases, and 19 bases lay between the germline ends. This CDR3 has 15 residues. The receptor was derived from a woman aged 80 or older with acute or convalescent COVID-19. The sample taken for sequencing was peripheral blood. The rearrangement links TRBV11-2 to TRBJ1-6; no clear D. The CDR3 here is CASTQSGVQSSPLHF. DNA for the CDR3: TGTGCCAGCACCCAAAGCGGGGTTCAATCTTCACCCCTCCACTTT.